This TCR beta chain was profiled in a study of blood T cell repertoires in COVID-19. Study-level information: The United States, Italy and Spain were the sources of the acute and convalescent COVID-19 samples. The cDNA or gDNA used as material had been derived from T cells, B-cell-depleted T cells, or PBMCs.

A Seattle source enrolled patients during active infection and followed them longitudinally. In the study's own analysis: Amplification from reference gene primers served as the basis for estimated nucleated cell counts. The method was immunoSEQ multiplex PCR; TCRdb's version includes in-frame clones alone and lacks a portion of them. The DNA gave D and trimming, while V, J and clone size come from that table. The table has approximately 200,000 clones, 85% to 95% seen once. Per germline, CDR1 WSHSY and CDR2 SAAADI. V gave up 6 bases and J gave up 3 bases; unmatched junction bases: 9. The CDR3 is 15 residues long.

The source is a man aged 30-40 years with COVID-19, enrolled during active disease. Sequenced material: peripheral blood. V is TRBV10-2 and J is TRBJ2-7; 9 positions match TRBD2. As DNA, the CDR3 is TGCGCCAGCAGAGTCCAGCGGGGGGTTTTCTACGAGCAGTACTTC. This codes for CASRVQRGVFYEQYF.